A selection of T cell receptor beta chains follows, all from one sample in a study of Ad26.COV2.S vaccination and SARS-CoV-2 variants. Sequencing used immunoSEQ multiplex PCR; TCRdb keeps in-frame clones, though not all of them. Altogether about 320,000 clones are present, roughly 86% being singletons, with the ten largest covering around 1.9%. Specimen: peripheral blood, collected in a trial of Ad26.COV2.S vaccine versus placebo. Receptor source: a person aged 18-60 years who received the Ad26.COV2.S COVID-19 vaccine or a placebo. CDR3s include the opening cysteine and the closing phenylalanine or tryptophan. A D gene is named only where the DNA matches it firmly. Size tells how often a clone was seen (once, few, many) or the class of an expanded clone, and some rows leave it out.

>TRBJ1-2|14|TRBV5-1|.|.
TGCGCCAGCAGCTTAGAAAGAGGAAACTATGGCTACACCTTC
CASSLERGNYGYTF
>TRBJ2-2|15|TRBV20-1|once|TRBD1
TGCAGTGCTAGTGGGACAGGGGGCGCATCCGGGGAGCTGTTTTTT
CSASGTGGASGELFF
>TRBJ2-3|12|TRBV5-4|once|.
TGTGCCAGCAGCCAAGCAGCAGATACGCAGTATTTT
CASSQAADTQYF
>TRBJ2-1|15|TRBV14|.|TRBD1
TGTGCCAGCAGCCCTTTGGACAGGGGGTCCTTTGAGCAGTTCTTC
CASSPLDRGSFEQFF
>TRBJ1-4|15|TRBV10-1|.|TRBD1
TGCGCCAGCAGTCGCGGGACAGAAGCGAAGGGAAAACTGTTTTTT
CASSRGTEAKGKLFF
>TRBJ2-6|18|TRBV5-6|.|.
TGTGCCAGCAGCTTGGCAGTTGCCACCCTCTCTGGGGCCAACGTCCTGACTTTC
CASSLAVATLSGANVLTF
>TRBJ1-1|13|TRBV2|.|.
TGTGCCAGCAGCCTCGGGGGGAACACTGAAGCTTTCTTT
CASSLGGNTEAFF
>TRBJ2-3|15|TRBV14|.|.
TGTGCCAGCAGCCATCAACCCATTGCAGCCGATGCGCAGTATTTT
CASSHQPIAADAQYF
>TRBJ1-5|15|TRBV7-9|.|.
TGTGCCAGCAGCTTAGGGGGGCGGAGGGGTCAGCCCCAGCATTTT
CASSLGGRRGQPQHF
>TRBJ2-3|14|TRBV18|.|.
TGTGCCAGCTCACCAGGCGGCGGCACAGATACGCAGTATTTT
CASSPGGGTDTQYF
>TRBJ2-5|16|TRBV6-5|.|.
TGTGCCAGCAGTTACTCATCGGGGGGCCCTCAAGAGACCCAGTACTTC
CASSYSSGGPQETQYF
>TRBJ2-7|16|TRBV5-1|.|TRBD1
TGCGCCAGCAGCTTGGCCCCCGGGACAGGCACTAGGGAGCAGTACTTC
CASSLAPGTGTREQYF
>TRBJ2-2|20|TRBV9|.|TRBD2
TGTGCCAGCAGCGTAAACGAGCTAGCGGGGGGTCGGACGAGTACCGGGGAGCTGTTTTTT
CASSVNELAGGRTSTGELFF
>TRBJ2-1|12|TRBV9|.|.
TGTGCCAGCAGCGTAGTACGGGGTGGTCTGTTCTTC
CASSVVRGGLFF
>TRBJ2-6|15|TRBV6-6|few|.
TGTGCCAGCAGTTTACCACACTCTGGGGCCAACGTCCTGACTTTC
CASSLPHSGANVLTF
>TRBJ2-3|14|TRBV10-2|.|TRBD1
TGCGCCAGCAGTAATCAGGGGGCCACAGATACGCAGTATTTT
CASSNQGATDTQYF
>TRBJ1-2|13|TRBV20-1|.|.
TGCAGTGCTAGTTCTGGCATTGACTATGGCTACACCTTC
CSASSGIDYGYTF
>TRBJ1-2|13|TRBV7-8|.|.
TGTGCCAGCAGCCCGAGGCGGGACTATGGCTACACCTTC
CASSPRRDYGYTF
>TRBJ1-6|15|TRBV6-5|.|TRBD1
TGTGCCAGCACCCGGACAGGGGGTGTGAATTCACCCCTCCACTTT
CASTRTGGVNSPLHF
>TRBJ2-7|14|TRBV30|.|TRBD1
TGTGCCTGGAGCCCACCCCGACAGGGGAACGAGCAGTACTTC
CAWSPPRQGNEQYF
>TRBJ1-1|11|TRBV11-2|.|.
TGTGCCAGCAGCTGGAACACTGAAGCTTTCTTT
CASSWNTEAFF
>TRBJ2-2|17|TRBV4-3|.|.
TGCGCCAGCAGCCAAGAGGGGGGAGTAAGAGGCACCGGGGAGCTGTTTTTT
CASSQEGGVRGTGELFF
>TRBJ1-3|17|TRBV5-1|.|TRBD1
TGCGCCAGCAGTTACGCCTCCGGGACAGGGGGTGGAAACACCATATATTTT
CASSYASGTGGGNTIYF
>TRBJ2-5|14|TRBV21-1|.|.
TGTGCCAGCAGCAAAGAACGGAGACAAGAGACCCAGTACTTC
CASSKERRQETQYF
>TRBJ1-5|14|TRBV29-1|.|.
TGCAGCGTTTCCGGGGCCTTTAGCAATCAGCCCCAGCATTTT
CSVSGAFSNQPQHF
>TRBJ1-1|15|TRBV3-1/TRBV3-2|.|TRBD1
TGTGCCAGCAGCCTATACAGGGGAAAGAACACTGAAGCTTTCTTT
CASSLYRGKNTEAFF
>TRBJ1-2|14|TRBV5-4|.|.
TGTGCCAGCAGCTTGCTTCGGGGGGTCTATGGCTACACCTTC
CASSLLRGVYGYTF
>TRBJ1-3|14|TRBV5-1|.|.
TGCGCCAGCAGCAGACAAGACTCTGGAAACACCATATATTTT
CASSRQDSGNTIYF
>TRBJ1-3|17|TRBV4-1|few|.
TGCGCCAGCAGCCAAGAACCTTTAGGCGGAGCTGGAAACACCATATATTTT
CASSQEPLGGAGNTIYF
>TRBJ1-5|14|TRBV7-9|.|TRBD1
TGTGCCAGCAGCCGGACAGGGAACGGTCAGCCCCAGCATTTT
CASSRTGNGQPQHF
>TRBJ2-5|13|TRBV5-1|.|.
TGCGCCAGCAGCCGGGGATTTAGGGAGACCCAGTACTTC
CASSRGFRETQYF
>TRBJ2-7|15|TRBV18|.|.
TGTGCCAGCTCACTTGTAGTTATAGGGTTGGGCGAGCAGTACTTC
CASSLVVIGLGEQYF
>TRBJ2-1|14|TRBV30|.|.
TGTGCCTGGGATGGTAGGTCTAGCGAGAATGAGCAGTTCTTC
CAWDGRSSENEQFF
>TRBJ2-7|15|TRBV19|.|TRBD1
TGTGCCAGTAGTACCCTGGGGACAGGTACCTACGAGCAGTACTTC
CASSTLGTGTYEQYF
>TRBJ2-1|18|TRBV19|.|TRBD2
TGTGCCAGTAGTACCGGGACTAGCGGGCAGAGCTCCTACAATGAGCAGTTCTTC
CASSTGTSGQSSYNEQFF
>TRBJ2-5|15|TRBV7-3|.|TRBD2
TGTGCCAGCAGCAAACGGCGGGGGGCCGGGGAGACCCAGTACTTC
CASSKRRGAGETQYF
>TRBJ1-2|15|TRBV9|.|.
TGTGCCAGCAGCGTAGTGGCAGGGTCGACCTATGGCTACACCTTC
CASSVVAGSTYGYTF
>TRBJ2-3|14|TRBV4-3|.|TRBD2
TGCGCCAGCAGCCCGGGACTAATCACAGATACGCAGTATTTT
CASSPGLITDTQYF
>TRBJ1-1|14|TRBV6-5|.|TRBD1
TGTGCCAGCAGATATACAGGGGGCAACACTGAAGCTTTCTTT
CASRYTGGNTEAFF
>TRBJ1-1|16|TRBV7-9|.|TRBD1
TGTGCCAGCAGCTTAGACAGGGGGAGTTGGAACACTGAAGCTTTCTTT
CASSLDRGSWNTEAFF
>TRBJ2-3|17|TRBV4-3|.|TRBD2
TGCGCCAGCAGCCAAGATCGGCCGGGGGGTTCCACAGATACGCAGTATTTT
CASSQDRPGGSTDTQYF
>TRBJ2-7|14|TRBV30|.|.
TGTGCCTGGAGTAGTGAGGACTTCTCCTACGAGCAGTACTTC
CAWSSEDFSYEQYF